These 9 T cell receptor beta chains share one sample of origin, sequenced in a study of blood T cell repertoires in COVID-19. TCRdb's copy holds only in-frame clones and misses some; the assay was immunoSEQ multiplex PCR. The data contain some 240,000 clones, around 81% of them singletons. The sample comprised peripheral blood. These receptors were collected from a human donor in a cohort sampled during active COVID-19.

The chain links TRBV5-1 to TRBJ2-2; TRBD1 agrees at 8 bases. Looked up from germline, CDR1 is SGHRS and CDR2 is YFSETQ. The CDR3 runs to 16 residues. Trimming cost V 4 bases and J 2 bases; bases outside gene matches: 7. The CDR3 spells CASSRLPGGNTGELFF. CDR3 DNA: TGCGCCAGCAGCCGTCTGCCAGGGGGCAACACCGGGGAGCTGTTTTTT. Full variable domain (remainder filled in from reference TRBV5-1 and TRBJ2-2): KAGVTQTPRYLIKTRGQQVTLSCSPISGHRSVSWYQQTPGQGLQFLFEYFSETQRNKGNFPGRFSGRQFSNSRSEMNVSTLELGDSALYLCASSRLPGGNTGELFFGEGSRLTVL.

V gene TRBV7-9 combines with J gene TRBJ2-3; D remains ambiguous. The V end lost 8 bases, the J end lost 3 bases, and 15 bases lay between the germline ends. This CDR3 is built from 14 residues. The germline V gene encodes CDR1 SEHNR and CDR2 FQNEAQ (reference sequence). The CDR3 here is CASSFGVNTDTQYF. CDR3 bases: TGTGCCAGCTCCTTCGGAGTAAATACAGATACGCAGTATTTT.

The chain is built from TRBV5-1 and TRBJ1-5, with no clear D. V lost 5 bases to trimming and J lost 3 bases, with 9 bases between them. The CDR3 is made up of 13 amino acids. Looked up from germline, CDR1 is SGHRS and CDR2 is YFSETQ. In DNA form, the CDR3 reads TGCGCCAGCAGGAGGTGGCCCAATCAGCCCCAGCATTTT. Its protein product is CASRRWPNQPQHF.

The chain joins TRBV2 to TRBJ1-2; TRBD1 agrees at 10 bases. J gave up 5 bases and V 8 bases, and 8 bases lay outside the gene matches. There are 14 residues in the CDR3. Germline-derived CDR1 and CDR2 are SNHLY and FYNNEI. CDR3 amino acids: CASPRQGAGYGYTF. CDR3 coding DNA: TGTGCCAGCCCTCGACAGGGGGCTGGGTATGGCTACACCTTC.

V and J are TRBV11-2 and TRBJ1-6; 11 positions agree with TRBD1. Germline V gives CDR1 SGHAT, CDR2 FQNNGV. The CDR3 has 16 amino acids. The V and J ends lost 5 bases and 8 bases, in that order; junction bases with no gene match: 8. The CDR3 DNA is TGTGCCAGCAGCCGCCACCGGGACAGGGGGTATTCACCCCTCCACTTT. Translating gives CASSRHRDRGYSPLHF. Looking up the rest from reference TRBV11-2 and TRBJ1-6 gives the full variable domain: EAGVAQSPRYKIIEKRQSVAFWCNPISGHATLYWYQQILGQGPKLLIQFQNNGVVDDSQLPKDRFSAERLKGVDSTLKIQPAKLEDSAVYLCASSRHRDRGYSPLHFGNGTRLTVT.

Written as DNA, the CDR3 is TGTGCCAGCAAGAGGTGGGAGCTGTTTTTT. This encodes CASKRWELFF. The chain couples TRBV2 to TRBJ2-2, with unresolved D. Germline assignment: CDR1 SNHLY and CDR2 FYNNEI. Trimming pared 7 bases from V and 9 bases from J, leaving 6 bases between. The CDR3 has 10 residues.

The chain carries TRBV7-6 and TRBJ1-2, with 9 bases aligning to TRBD1. Trimming took 7 bases from V and 0 from J; bases not matched to a gene: 15. This CDR3 region has 18 residues. Looked up from germline, CDR1 is SGHVS and CDR2 is FNYEAQ. DNA of the CDR3: TGTGCCAGCACCTCTATCCGGGACAGGGCTCCCTCTAACTATGGCTACACCTTC. Residues: CASTSIRDRAPSNYGYTF.

This chain connects TRBV11-2 to TRBJ1-1, with TRBD1 as a possible D gene (6 bases). V was trimmed by 4 bases and J by 11 bases, leaving 23 bases between them. From germline, CDR1 is SGHAT and CDR2 FQNNGV. CDR3 size: 15 residues. The CDR3 DNA sequence: TGTGCCAGCAGCTCCCCGACAGGACGTCCACGGCTCGCTTTCTTT. As protein: CASSSPTGRPRLAFF.

V is TRBV7-2 and J is TRBJ1-4, with 7 nucleotides matching TRBD1. The CDR3 has 15 residues. V shed 5 bases, J shed 4 bases, and the junction held 7 bases outside the gene matches. Germline CDR1 SGHTA, CDR2 FQGNSA. Here the CDR3 reads CASSLDRAYNEKLFF. The CDR3 DNA reads as TGTGCCAGCAGCCTCGACAGGGCCTATAATGAAAAACTGTTTTTT.